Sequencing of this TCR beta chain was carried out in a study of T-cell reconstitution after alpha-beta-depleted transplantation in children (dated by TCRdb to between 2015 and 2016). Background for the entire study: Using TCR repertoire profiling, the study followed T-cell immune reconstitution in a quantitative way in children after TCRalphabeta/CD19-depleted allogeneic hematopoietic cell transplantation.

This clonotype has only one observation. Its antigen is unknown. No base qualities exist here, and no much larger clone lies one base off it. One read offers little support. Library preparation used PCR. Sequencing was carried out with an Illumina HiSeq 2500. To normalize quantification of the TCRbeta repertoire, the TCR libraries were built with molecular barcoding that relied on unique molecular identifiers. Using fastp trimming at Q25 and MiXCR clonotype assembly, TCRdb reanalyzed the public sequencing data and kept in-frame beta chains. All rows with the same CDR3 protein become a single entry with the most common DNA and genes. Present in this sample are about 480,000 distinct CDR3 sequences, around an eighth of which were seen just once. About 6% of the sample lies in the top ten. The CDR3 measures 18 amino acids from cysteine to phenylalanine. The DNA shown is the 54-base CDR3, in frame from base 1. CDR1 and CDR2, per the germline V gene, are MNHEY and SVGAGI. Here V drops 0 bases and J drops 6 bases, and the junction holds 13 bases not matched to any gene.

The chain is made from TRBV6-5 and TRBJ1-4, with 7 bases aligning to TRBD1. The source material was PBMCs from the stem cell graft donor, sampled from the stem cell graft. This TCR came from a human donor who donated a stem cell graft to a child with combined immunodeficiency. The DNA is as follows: TGTGCCAGCAGTTACTCGACCCCCTTGGCAGGGGGAGATGAAAAACTGTTTTTT. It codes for CASSYSTPLAGGDEKLFF.